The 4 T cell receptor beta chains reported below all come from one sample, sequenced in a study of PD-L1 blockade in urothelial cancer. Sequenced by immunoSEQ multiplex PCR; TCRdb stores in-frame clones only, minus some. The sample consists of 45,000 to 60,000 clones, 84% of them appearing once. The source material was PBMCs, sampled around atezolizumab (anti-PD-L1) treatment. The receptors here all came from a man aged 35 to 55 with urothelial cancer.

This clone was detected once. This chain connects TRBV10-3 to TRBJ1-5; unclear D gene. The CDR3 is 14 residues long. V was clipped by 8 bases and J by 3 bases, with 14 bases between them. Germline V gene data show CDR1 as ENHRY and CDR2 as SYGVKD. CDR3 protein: CAIGRDSDNQPQHF. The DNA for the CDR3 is TGTGCCATCGGGAGGGATAGTGACAATCAGCCCCAGCATTTT.

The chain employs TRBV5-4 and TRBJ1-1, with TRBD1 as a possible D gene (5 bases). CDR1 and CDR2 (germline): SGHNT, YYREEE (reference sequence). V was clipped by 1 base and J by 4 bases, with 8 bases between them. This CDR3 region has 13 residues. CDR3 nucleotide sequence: TGTGCCAGCAGCTTGCGGGGGTCCACTGAAGCTTTCTTT. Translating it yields CASSLRGSTEAFF.

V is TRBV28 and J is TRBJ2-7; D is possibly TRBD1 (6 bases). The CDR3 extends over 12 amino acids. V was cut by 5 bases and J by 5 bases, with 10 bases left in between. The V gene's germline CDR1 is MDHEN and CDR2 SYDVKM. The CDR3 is CASSPDRNEQYF. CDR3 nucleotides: TGTGCCAGCAGTCCGGACAGAAACGAGCAGTACTTC.

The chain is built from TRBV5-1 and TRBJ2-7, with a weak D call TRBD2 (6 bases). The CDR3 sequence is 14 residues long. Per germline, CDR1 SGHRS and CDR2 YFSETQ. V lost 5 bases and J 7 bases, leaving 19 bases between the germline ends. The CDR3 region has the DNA TGCGCCAGCAGACCGGGGCTCGGGGGAGATGAGCAGTACTTC. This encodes CASRPGLGGDEQYF. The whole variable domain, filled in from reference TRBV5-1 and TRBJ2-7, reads KAGVTQTPRYLIKTRGQQVTLSCSPISGHRSVSWYQQTPGQGLQFLFEYFSETQRNKGNFPGRFSGRQFSNSRSEMNVSTLELGDSALYLCASRPGLGGDEQYFGPGTRLTVT.